This paragraph reports one T cell receptor (beta chain). Its matching antigen is unknown. The sample originates from a study of identical twins. Whole-study results and caveats: Insertions were fewer in abundant cord blood beta clonotypes, whereas memory repertoires showed none of this pattern. It was out-of-frame TCR alpha sharing in monozygotic twins that models underestimated.

Germline CDR1 and CDR2: SGDLS and YYNGEE. The CDR3 extends over 15 amino acids. The ends were cut back, 4 bases at V and 1 base at J, with 13 bases in the middle. TCRdb re-analysed the 5' RACE reads in MiXCR, keeping a single row per CDR3 protein. Of approximately 500,000 distinct CDR3 sequences listed, around 24% were seen once; the top ten hold about 3%. These data were also reused for a study on T cells expressing NK-cell markers. Per that paper: TCR beta repertoires came from sorted CD3+CD56+NKG2C+, CD3+CD56+NKG2C- and CD3+CD56-NKG2C+ T cells.

Sample: CD4+ T cells sorted from blood. The TCR originated in a woman aged 18-29 years in good health. This chain joins TRBV9 and TRBJ2-3; the D gene is possibly TRBD1 (6 bases). CDR3 DNA: TGTGCCAGCAGCTCTACAGGGTATGGCACAGATACGCAGTATTTT. As protein: CASSSTGYGTDTQYF.